The 20 T cell receptor beta chains below were found in one sample sequenced in a study of blood T cell repertoires in COVID-19. The repertoire was sequenced with immunoSEQ multiplex PCR; TCRdb's copy has only in-frame clones and lacks some. This table has roughly 110,000 clones, over 70% appearing once. Sequencing input: peripheral blood. The receptors derive from a man in his fifties with acute or convalescent COVID-19.

A word on this clone: Sequence at one end of the junction differs from germline and may be a read error. The chain has TRBV6-1 and TRBJ1-2; D gene ambiguous. The CDR3 length is 11 residues. The germline gives CDR1 MNHNS, CDR2 SASEGT. CDR3 coding DNA: TGTGCCAGCAGTGAACATCGGGCAGCGGCCTTC. As protein: CASSEHRAAAF.

The chain couples TRBV19 to TRBJ1-2; D is possibly TRBD1 (5 bases). With 5 bases removed from V and 5 bases from J, the gap between germline ends came to 15 bases. Per germline, CDR1 LNHDA and CDR2 SQIVND (reference sequence). CDR3 length: 14 residues. CDR3 sequence: CASSVSHKGYGYTF. In nucleotides, the CDR3 is TGTGCCAGTAGTGTCTCACACAAGGGGTATGGCTACACCTTC.

This clone appeared once. V usage is TRBV27 and J usage is TRBJ2-7, with D maybe TRBD1 (6 bases). In germline, CDR1 is MNHEY, CDR2 SMNVEV (reference sequence). The CDR3 loop spans 13 amino acids. The V end was cut by 2 bases, the J end by 3 bases, with 8 bases between. As DNA, the CDR3 is TGTGCCAGCAGTTTAGGGACAATCTACGAGCAGTACTTC. It is translated as CASSLGTIYEQYF.

The chain has TRBV4-1 and TRBJ1-2; TRBD1 agrees at 9 bases. The CDR3 loop spans 14 amino acids. Germline CDR1 reads MGHRA; CDR2 reads YSYEKL. J was trimmed by 6 bases and V by 2 bases; bases with no gene match: 4. The CDR3 loop reads CASSQPTGGDGYTF. In nucleotides, the CDR3 is TGCGCCAGCAGCCAACCGACAGGGGGAGATGGCTACACCTTC.

The rearrangement links TRBV3-1 (or the pseudogene TRBV3-2) to TRBJ1-1, with a tentative D call TRBD1 (5 bases). The CDR3 covers 15 residues. Per the germline V gene, CDR1 is LGHDT and CDR2 is YNNKEL (reference sequence). V was trimmed by 2 bases and J by 0 bases, leaving 10 bases between them. Written as DNA, the CDR3 is TGTGCCAGCAGCCAACGTTCAGGGTTGAACACTGAAGCTTTCTTT. Amino acid sequence: CASSQRSGLNTEAFF.

The chain links TRBV11-2 to TRBJ1-4; D is unclear. The CDR3 is made up of 13 amino acids. From germline, CDR1 is SGHAT and CDR2 FQNNGV. The V and J ends lost 5 bases and 4 bases respectively, with 8 bases between them. The CDR3 bases are TGTGCCAGCAGCAACTTCCTTAATGAAAAACTGTTTTTT. It yields the protein CASSNFLNEKLFF.

The gene calls are TRBV5-4 and TRBJ2-2, with D hard to call. V shed 0 bases and J shed 7 bases, with 4 bases lying between them. The CDR3 spans 12 residues. Per the germline V gene, CDR1 is SGHNT and CDR2 is YYREEE (reference sequence). In nucleotides, the CDR3 is TGTGCCAGCAGCTTGGTTCGCGGGGAGCTGTTTTTT. It codes for CASSLVRGELFF.

The chain combines TRBV2 with TRBJ2-3; TRBD2 might be the D (7 bases). Germline V lookup: CDR1 SNHLY, CDR2 FYNNEI. The CDR3 covers 15 residues. The V gene lost 6 bases and the J gene lost 1 base, with 14 bases spanning the gap. The CDR3 DNA follows: TGTGCCAGCAGAACGGGGGGCCTGCGCACAGATACGCAGTATTTT. It yields the protein CASRTGGLRTDTQYF.

The rearrangement joins TRBV5-1 to TRBJ1-2; 8 nucleotides line up with TRBD1. Germline V gene sequence: CDR1 SGHRS, CDR2 YFSETQ. The CDR3 spans 13 residues. J was trimmed by 5 bases and V by 4 bases; bases with no gene match: 4. DNA of the CDR3: TGCGCCAGCAGCCCGGACAGGGTTTATGGCTACACCTTC. This translates into CASSPDRVYGYTF.

This sequence joins TRBV11-2 and TRBJ1-2, with 7 nucleotides matching TRBD1. V shed 8 bases, J shed 1 base, and the junction held 7 bases outside the gene matches. CDR3 length equals 14 residues. Germline assignment: CDR1 SGHAT and CDR2 FQNNGV. The chain's CDR3 is CASGHRGLNYGYTF. CDR3 coding DNA: TGTGCCAGCGGCCACAGGGGACTTAACTATGGCTACACCTTC.

The chain recombines TRBV6-1 with TRBJ1-4; a weak D match, TRBD1 (5 bases). CDR3 size: 13 residues. V lost 0 bases and J 10 bases, leaving 9 bases between the germline ends. In germline, CDR1 is MNHNS, CDR2 SASEGT. The CDR3 here is CASSEAWQGKLFF. In DNA form, the CDR3 reads TGTGCCAGCAGTGAAGCGTGGCAGGGAAAACTGTTTTTT.

The table lists this clone with a few counts. V gene TRBV3-1 (or the pseudogene TRBV3-2) combines with J gene TRBJ2-1, with D possibly matching TRBD2 (7 bases). With 3 bases removed from V and 2 bases from J, the gap between germline ends came to 17 bases. Germline V gene data show CDR1 as LGHDT and CDR2 as YNNKEL (reference sequence). The CDR3 is made up of 17 amino acids. Here the CDR3 DNA reads TGTGCCAGCAGCCAGTTTTCGGGGGGCCCCGCCTACAATGAGCAGTTCTTC. Its protein is CASSQFSGGPAYNEQFF.

This clone appeared a few times. The chain employs TRBV19 and TRBJ1-6; the D gene is possibly TRBD1 (6 bases). The germline V gene encodes CDR1 LNHDA and CDR2 SQIVND (reference sequence). CDR3 length: 15 amino acids. The V gene lost 3 bases and the J gene lost 7 bases, with 13 bases spanning the gap. The CDR3 DNA reads TGTGCCAGTAGTATTGGGCAGGGGTGGAATTCACCCCTCCACTTT. Protein: CASSIGQGWNSPLHF.

V and J are TRBV11-2 and TRBJ1-6; TRBD1 matches 7 bases. Germline V gives CDR1 SGHAT, CDR2 FQNNGV. V lost 0 bases, J lost 3 bases, and 8 bases stayed unmatched. This CDR3 contains 18 residues. The DNA for the CDR3 is TGTGCCAGCAGCTTAGATTTGACAGGGATCTTCTATAATTCACCCCTCCACTTT. Translating gives CASSLDLTGIFYNSPLHF.

V gene TRBV27 combines with J gene TRBJ2-1; TRBD1 agrees at 9 bases. This CDR3 is built from 16 residues. Per the germline V gene, CDR1 is MNHEY and CDR2 is SMNVEV (reference sequence). The ends lost 8 bases at V and 5 bases at J; junction bases unmatched: 13. CDR3: CASWTHGTGTHNEQFF. CDR3 DNA: TGTGCCAGCTGGACTCACGGGACAGGGACCCACAATGAGCAGTTCTTC.

The CDR3 sequence: CAISERGVENTEAFF. CDR3 in DNA: TGTGCCATCAGTGAGAGGGGCGTAGAAAACACTGAAGCTTTCTTT. The V call is TRBV10-3, the J call TRBJ1-1; maybe TRBD1 (5 bases). V gave up 2 bases and J gave up 2 bases, with 12 bases separating them. The germline CDR1 and CDR2 sequences are ENHRY and SYGVKD. The CDR3 sequence is 15 residues long.

This clone was picked up one time. The CDR3 coding sequence is TGCAGCGCCATTGGACAGGGGACTGAGCAGTTCTTC. Translating it yields CSAIGQGTEQFF. The chain employs TRBV29-1 and TRBJ2-1, with 9 bases matching TRBD1. This CDR3 spans 12 amino acids. V dropped 7 bases and J dropped 9; count of bases not matched to a gene: 7. The germline V gene has CDR1 SQVTM and CDR2 ANQGSEA.

CDR3 protein: CASSLMARADYGYTF. CDR3 bases: TGTGCCAGCAGTTTAATGGCCAGGGCGGACTATGGCTACACCTTC. This chain joins TRBV27 and TRBJ1-2; D possibly corresponds to TRBD1 (5 bases). This CDR3 is built from 15 residues. V lost 2 bases and J lost 3, with 13 bases in between. Germline loops: CDR1 MNHEY, CDR2 SMNVEV (reference sequence).

The V call is TRBV5-5, the J call TRBJ1-4, with no clear D. Deletions cut 0 bases from V and 4 bases from J, with 10 bases between. In germline, CDR1 is SGHKS, CDR2 YYEKEE (reference sequence). The CDR3 has 15 residues. The CDR3 region is CASSLAGINNEKLFF. CDR3 bases: TGTGCCAGCAGCTTGGCGGGGATAAATAATGAAAAACTGTTTTTT.

The chain combines TRBV30 with TRBJ1-1; tentative D call: TRBD1 (5 bases). Trimming left V 7 bases short and J 3 bases short, with 15 bases between. This CDR3 is built from 13 residues. CDR1 and CDR2 from the germline V gene are GTSNPN and SVGIG (reference sequence). The CDR3 region is CALTSDSDTEAFF. The CDR3 DNA is TGTGCCTTAACCTCAGACAGTGACACTGAAGCTTTCTTT. The complete variable domain, with remaining parts taken from reference TRBV30 and TRBJ1-1, reads SQTIHQWPATLVQPVGSPLSLECTVEGTSNPNLYWYRQAAGRGLQLLFYSVGIGQISSEVPQNLSASRPQDRQFILSSKKLLLSDSGFYLCALTSDSDTEAFFGQGTRLTVV.